This is a list of T cell receptor beta chains from one sample in a study of blood T cell repertoires in COVID-19. Using immunoSEQ multiplex PCR, the repertoire was profiled, and TCRdb retains in-frame clones only, with some absent. The sample consists of about 380,000 clones, 85% to 90% of them appearing once. Sample: PBMCs or T cells enriched from blood (not recorded which). The receptors were gathered from a woman in her late teens or twenties who had recovered from COVID-19. CDR3s include the opening cysteine and the closing phenylalanine or tryptophan. A D gene is named only where the DNA matches it firmly. A row's size may be missing; if present it is once, few, many or a size class.

D	size	J	V	DNA	CDR3
TRBD1	.	TRBJ1-1	TRBV19	TGTGCCAGTAGTCCCCGACAGGGGCTGAACACTGAAGCTTTCTTT	CASSPRQGLNTEAFF
TRBD1	.	TRBJ2-4	TRBV7-2	TGTGCCAGCAGCATACAGGGGGCAGGGGACATTCAGTACTTC	CASSIQGAGDIQYF
.	.	TRBJ2-5	TRBV7-2	TGTGCCAGCAGCTTAGTAACGAAGAGAGAGACCCAGTACTTC	CASSLVTKRETQYF
TRBD1	.	TRBJ1-2	TRBV4-1	TGCGCCAGCAGTGCCGGGACAGCAAGTGGCTACACCTTC	CASSAGTASGYTF
.	.	TRBJ2-7	TRBV9	TGTGCCAGCAGCGGCGACAGCTACGAGCAGTACTTC	CASSGDSYEQYF
TRBD2	.	TRBJ2-3	TRBV9	TGTGCCAGCAGCGCTAGCGGGGTTAGGGTAGATACGCAGTATTTT	CASSASGVRVDTQYF
.	.	TRBJ1-2	TRBV7-9	TGTGCCAGCTTAAAATATACGAAGAAACAGGTGGCCTATGGCTACACCTTC	CASLKYTKKQVAYGYTF
TRBD1	.	TRBJ1-1	TRBV4-3	TGCGCCAGCAGCCAAGATGGACAGGGAATGAAAGCTTTCTTT	CASSQDGQGMKAFF
.	once	TRBJ1-4	TRBV29-1	TGCAGCGTTGAACTGCAGGGGAATGAAAAACTGTTTTTT	CSVELQGNEKLFF
.	.	TRBJ1-5	TRBV19	TGTGCCAGTAGTCCGGGTTGGGGGGAAGGTCAGCCCCAGCATTTT	CASSPGWGEGQPQHF
TRBD2	.	TRBJ2-7	TRBV11-2	TGTGCCAGCAGCCCCAGATTAACTAGCGGGGCCCTCCACGAGCAGTACTTC	CASSPRLTSGALHEQYF
.	.	TRBJ1-3	TRBV6-2/TRBV6-3	TGTGCCAGCAGTTACGACTACGGTTTCTCTGGAAACACCATATATTTT	CASSYDYGFSGNTIYF
TRBD1	.	TRBJ1-6	TRBV7-9	TGTGCCAGCAGCTTAGGGGGGACAGGGTGGTCACCCCTCCACTTT	CASSLGGTGWSPLHF
.	.	TRBJ1-5	TRBV27	TGTGCCAGCAGTTTATGGGCCCATTATCAGCCCCAGCATTTT	CASSLWAHYQPQHF
.	.	TRBJ1-5	TRBV6-6	TGTGCCAGCAGTCCCTCGGGGTCGCGAGAACTCAATCAGCCCCAGCATTTT	CASSPSGSRELNQPQHF
.	once	TRBJ1-3	TRBV5-6	TGTGCCAGCAGCTTGGCTGTCAGTCCTGGAAACACCATATATTTT	CASSLAVSPGNTIYF
TRBD2	.	TRBJ2-7	TRBV19	TGTGCCAGTAGTACAGGACTAGCGGGGGGCATGGAGCAGTACTTC	CASSTGLAGGMEQYF
.	.	TRBJ1-4	TRBV5-8	TGTGCCAGCAGCCCCATGGGGCAGGGTGCTAATGAAAAACTGTTTTTT	CASSPMGQGANEKLFF
.	.	TRBJ2-5	TRBV5-6	TGTGCCAGCAGCTTGCCAGGGCTTGGAGAGACCCAGTACTTC	CASSLPGLGETQYF
TRBD1	.	TRBJ1-3	TRBV11-1	TGTGCCAGCAGCCCGGGACAGAACTCTGGAAACACCATATATTTT	CASSPGQNSGNTIYF
TRBD2	.	TRBJ2-7	TRBV7-9	TGTGCCAGCAGTCCCCGGGACGGACTAGGGGAGCAGTACTTC	CASSPRDGLGEQYF
.	few	TRBJ1-1	TRBV30	TGTGCCTGGATAAAGGGGGTCACGAACACTGAAGCTTTCTTT	CAWIKGVTNTEAFF
.	.	TRBJ2-7	TRBV7-6	TGTGCCAGCAGCTCCCGACAACCGTGGCCGTACTTC	CASSSRQPWPYF
TRBD2	.	TRBJ2-7	TRBV5-1	TGCGCCAGCAGCTTGGAGCCTAAGTCGACTAGCGGGGGCCTATACGAGCAGTACTTC	CASSLEPKSTSGGLYEQYF
.	.	TRBJ2-2	TRBV6-5	TGTGCCAGCACCCTCCTCGCGGACACCGGGGAGCTGTTTTTT	CASTLLADTGELFF
.	.	TRBJ1-4	TRBV7-3	TGTGCCAGCAGCTTAATGAGTAATACCAACGAAAAACTGTTTTTT	CASSLMSNTNEKLFF
.	.	TRBJ2-3	TRBV30	TGTGCCTGGACGTCGGGGAGTACAGATACGCAGTATTTT	CAWTSGSTDTQYF
.	once	TRBJ2-6	TRBV18	TGTGCCAGCTCCGGGGTGTCTGGGGCCAACGTCCTGACTTTC	CASSGVSGANVLTF
TRBD1	.	TRBJ2-2	TRBV27	TGTGCCAGCAGTTTTAACGACAGGGTGGTAACCGGGGAGCTGTTTTTT	CASSFNDRVVTGELFF